This T cell receptor (delta chain) was documented in a study of Vδ1+ human thymocytes. Study findings and constraints: Bulk data may be misread because of unexpected Vdelta2 sequences. Despite high sort purity, roughly 20% of thymic T cell receptor delta sequences were Vdelta2. Thymic TRG and TRD repertoires appeared highly polyclonal.

This clone has just a few counts. Its specificity is unknown. This CDR3 contains 23 residues. The germline gives CDR1 TSWWSYY, CDR2 QGS. Trimming removed 2 bases at V and 0 bases at J, with 34 bases between. Thymocytes were sorted as CD3+ TCRVdelta1+ TCRVdelta2- after alphabeta T cell depletion. Purity of the sorted Vdelta1+ thymocytes ranged from 98% to 99.6%. The template was reverse-transcribed extracted RNA. The CDR3 regions were amplified by multiplex PCR from V-gene primers to a constant-region primer. TCRdb re-processed the multiplex PCR reads via CATT. The sample carries fewer than 90,000 delta-chain clones, about 35% recorded once.

The sequence derives from a boy in the first two years of life who had congenital heart surgery. Input material: Vdelta1+ gamma-delta thymocytes from the thymus. Sample subset: FACS-sorted CD3+ TCRalphabeta- TCRVdelta1+ TCRVdelta2- thymocytes. The chain couples TRDV1 to TRDJ1; TRDD2 is a possible D gene (7 bases). The CDR3 DNA sequence: TGTGCTCTTGGGGAATTTTTCCCATCTCCTTCCTGGCCTGGGGACATGTACACCGATAAACTCATCTTT. Amino acid sequence: CALGEFFPSPSWPGDMYTDKLIF.